This is a list of T cell receptor beta chains from one sample in a study of blood T cells in healthy people across ages. TCRdb reanalysed the 5' RACE reads using MiXCR and keeps one entry per CDR3 protein. Among about 1.4 million distinct CDR3 sequences listed, roughly 59% were seen once. Source material: blood. These TCRs come from a man between 18 and 35 years old in good health. Each CDR3 is given with its conserved first and last residue. The D gene is left open where the match is weak. For some rows the clone size is stated as once, few or many, or as a class when expanded; others skip it.

TRBD2 | . | TRBJ2-7 | TRBV5-1 | CASSSASGTYEQYF | TGCGCCAGCAGCTCCGCTAGCGGGACCTACGAGCAGTACTTC
TRBD2 | . | TRBJ2-1 | TRBV13 | CASRPRLAGDNEQFF | TGTGCCAGCAGACCGCGACTAGCGGGGGACAATGAGCAGTTCTTC
TRBD2 | . | TRBJ2-5 | TRBV7-2 | CASSLDWTSMETQYF | TGTGCCAGCAGCTTAGACTGGACTAGCATGGAGACCCAGTACTTC
TRBD1 | . | TRBJ1-2 | TRBV20-1 | CSGNELRDREDYGYTF | TGCAGTGGGAACGAGTTACGGGACAGGGAAGACTATGGCTACACCTTC
. | . | TRBJ2-1 | TRBV6-2/TRBV6-3 | CASSYSEQSSYNEQFF | TGTGCCAGCAGTTACTCGGAACAGAGCTCCTACAATGAGCAGTTCTTC
TRBD2 | . | TRBJ2-3 | TRBV7-2 | CASSSSGGRTDTQYF | TGTGCCAGCAGCTCTAGCGGGGGGAGGACAGATACGCAGTATTTT
TRBD1 | . | TRBJ1-2 | TRBV12-3/TRBV12-4 | CASTRTGAPYGYTF | TGTGCCAGCACCCGCACAGGGGCTCCCTATGGCTACACCTTC
. | . | TRBJ2-3 | TRBV12-3/TRBV12-4 | CASSFLSPDTQYF | TGTGCCAGCAGTTTCCTGTCACCAGATACGCAGTATTTT
. | few | TRBJ1-1 | TRBV20-1 | CSASGGRGSNTEAFF | TGCAGTGCTAGTGGGGGCAGGGGCTCGAACACTGAAGCTTTCTTT
. | . | TRBJ1-6 | TRBV6-5 | CASSRSQGSPLHF | TGTGCCAGCAGCCGAAGCCAGGGTTCACCCCTCCACTTT
. | . | TRBJ2-3 | TRBV7-2 | CASVGTGQGFDTQYF | TGTGCCAGCGTGGGCACTGGGCAGGGGTTTGATACGCAGTATTTT
TRBD2 | once | TRBJ2-5 | TRBV2 | CATLKLADQETQYF | TGTGCCACCTTGAAACTAGCGGACCAAGAGACCCAGTACTTC
. | few | TRBJ2-7 | TRBV29-1 | CSVEDPGPPYPYEQYF | TGCAGCGTTGAAGATCCCGGGCCCCCATACCCCTACGAGCAGTACTTC
. | . | TRBJ2-7 | TRBV7-2 | CASSLVRGYYEQYF | TGTGCCAGCAGCTTAGTTCGCGGATACTACGAGCAGTACTTC
. | . | TRBJ1-2 | TRBV14 | CASSPSRLAYYGYTF | TGTGCCAGCAGCCCCTCTCGGCTTGCCTACTATGGCTACACCTTC
TRBD1 | few | TRBJ2-5 | TRBV12-3/TRBV12-4 | CASSFSTGVETQYF | TGTGCCAGCAGTTTTTCGACAGGGGTAGAGACCCAGTACTTC
. | . | TRBJ1-2 | TRBV6-5 | CASSYSQPLGHGYTF | TGTGCCAGCAGTTACTCGCAGCCCCTGGGGCATGGCTACACCTTC
TRBD1 | . | TRBJ2-5 | TRBV23-1 | CASSPHDREVVETQYF | TGCGCCAGCAGTCCACATGACAGGGAAGTGGTTGAGACCCAGTACTTC
. | . | TRBJ1-1 | TRBV10-3 | CAIKSAGDTEAFF | TGTGCCATCAAATCGGCTGGGGACACTGAAGCTTTCTTT
. | . | TRBJ2-4 | TRBV5-1 | CASRTDSALQYF | TGCGCCAGCAGGACCGACAGTGCGCTGCAGTACTTC
. | few | TRBJ1-1 | TRBV25-1 | CASSNGGEIAEAFF | TGTGCCAGCAGTAATGGGGGGGAAATTGCTGAAGCTTTCTTT
TRBD2 | few | TRBJ2-5 | TRBV20-1 | CSARDSGRPQETQYF | TGCAGTGCTAGAGATAGCGGGAGACCTCAAGAGACCCAGTACTTC
TRBD1 | few | TRBJ2-7 | TRBV29-1 | CSVGQGALGEQYF | TGCAGCGTCGGACAGGGGGCGTTGGGCGAGCAGTACTTC
. | . | TRBJ2-7 | TRBV2 | CASTDQANTYEQYF | TGTGCCAGCACCGATCAGGCTAATACCTACGAGCAGTACTTC
TRBD1 | few | TRBJ2-1 | TRBV24-1 | CATSDLDRGDEQFF | TGTGCCACCAGTGACTTGGACAGGGGTGATGAGCAGTTCTTC
TRBD2 | . | TRBJ2-1 | TRBV28 | CASSQGLAGEVLYNEQFF | TGTGCCAGCAGCCAGGGACTAGCGGGGGAGGTTTTATACAATGAGCAGTTCTTC
TRBD2 | . | TRBJ2-2 | TRBV27 | CASNGLASTGELFF | TGTGCCAGCAACGGACTAGCGAGCACCGGGGAGCTGTTTTTT
. | . | TRBJ2-7 | TRBV2 | CASSDSSLYEQYF | TGTGCCAGCAGTGACAGCTCCCTCTACGAGCAGTACTTC
TRBD2 | . | TRBJ2-7 | TRBV7-2 | CASSPRTSGRYEQYF | TGTGCCAGCAGCCCAAGGACTAGCGGGAGATACGAGCAGTACTTC